This paragraph covers one T cell receptor beta chain sequence. Its antigen is not known. This record comes from a study of post-analysis software for immune sequencing data. Study-wide results and limits: Samples from one preparation batch, clustered by F measure, grouped strongly together. Patients carried roughly 5 TRBV segments more frequently than controls did, and TRBV5-6, TRBV5-1 and TRBV20-1 were among them.

The length of the CDR3 is 15 residues. Germline CDR1 is SGHTA and CDR2 is FQGNSA. The V end lost 5 bases, the J end lost 7 bases, and 18 bases lay between the germline ends. Unique molecular identifiers featured in each of the TCR beta cDNA libraries. TCRdb reprocessed the PCR reads with MiXCR, giving one entry per CDR3 protein. The sample has around 150,000 distinct CDR3 sequences, 30% to 45% seen once. Sample: blood, taken after autologous hematopoietic stem cell transplantation. V is TRBV7-2 and J is TRBJ2-1, with D possibly TRBD2 on 7 matching bases. The TCR comes from a girl between 10 and 17 years old with multiple sclerosis. DNA of the CDR3: TGTGCCAGCAGCCGGGGGGCTAGCGTTGGGAATGAGCAGTTCTTC. It encodes CASSRGASVGNEQFF.